This TCR beta chain was sequenced during a study of blood T cell repertoires in COVID-19. Across the whole study: Samples came from the United States, Italy and Spain, spanning acute and convalescent COVID-19. From T cells, B-cell-depleted T cells, or PBMCs came the material, which was cDNA or gDNA.

The trim removed 5 bases at V and 5 bases at J, leaving 7 bases unmatched. Germline CDR1 reads PRHDT; CDR2 reads FYEKMQ (reference sequence). This CDR3 is 15 amino acids long. Per the authors' pipeline: How many nucleated cells were present was estimated from reference gene primer amplification. The table came from immunoSEQ multiplex PCR; TCRdb's copy has only in-frame clones and leaves some out. V and J calls and clone size follow that table, whereas D and trimming were derived from the DNA. The sample lists roughly 200,000 clones, around nine tenths occurring once. The material sequenced was peripheral blood. The source of this sequence is a man aged 55 to 70 who had recovered from COVID-19. The chain has TRBV13 and TRBJ2-7, with 12 nucleotides matching TRBD1. The CDR3 spells CASSPLGTGGDEQYF. The CDR3 nucleotides read TGTGCCAGCAGCCCACTCGGGACAGGGGGCGACGAGCAGTACTTC.